The 17 T cell receptor beta chains reported below all come from one sample, sequenced in a study of T-cell reconstitution after alpha-beta-depleted transplantation in children. Findings and limits, study-wide: The main origin of T-cell counts and diversity one year after transplant was newly produced T cells.

Preparing the TCRbeta library involved the use of unique molecular identifiers. Each CDR3 protein is one row after TCRdb ran MiXCR on the PCR reads. The sample shows approximately 300,000 distinct CDR3 sequences, less than 9.5% of them seen only once. No antigen has been identified for these receptors. Specimen: peripheral blood, collected 360 days after TCRalphabeta/CD19-depleted stem cell transplant. Every receptor here comes from a female patient aged 2-9 years who had a stem cell transplant for Fanconi anemia, so the T cells may come from the graft donor.

The sample holds many counts of this clonotype. This chain connects TRBV5-5 to TRBJ1-2; the match to TRBD1 covers 7 bases. Germline values: CDR1 SGHKS, CDR2 YYEKEE (reference sequence). There are 15 residues in the CDR3. Trimming cost V 0 bases and J 5 bases; bases outside gene matches: 7. The DNA of the CDR3 is TGTGCCAGCAGCTTGGAAGTGGCAGGGGGATATGGCTACACCTTC. Amino acids: CASSLEVAGGYGYTF.

CDR3 bases: TGCGCCAGCAGCCAAGATGGCCCAGGGGGTGGAAACACCATATATTTT. It encodes CASSQDGPGGGNTIYF. This chain links TRBV4-1 with TRBJ1-3; 7 nucleotides align to TRBD1. The trim removed 0 bases at V and 3 bases at J, leaving 5 bases unmatched. The CDR3 extends over 16 amino acids. Germline-derived CDR1 and CDR2 are MGHRA and YSYEKL.

This clonotype came up a few times. The rearrangement links TRBV28 to TRBJ2-7; 8 nucleotides match TRBD1. This CDR3 is 15 amino acids long. The ends lost 6 bases at V and 4 bases at J; junction bases unmatched: 11. In germline, CDR1 is MDHEN, CDR2 SYDVKM. CDR3 sequence: CASSSVGTGVYEQYV. The CDR3 nucleotides read TGTGCCAGCAGCTCCGTCGGGACAGGTGTATACGAGCAGTACGTC.

This clonotype was observed at least ten times. J is TRBJ1-6 and V is TRBV2, with TRBD1 as a possible D gene (5 bases). The germline CDR1 and CDR2 sequences are SNHLY and FYNNEI. Between the trimmed V and J ends, which lost 2 bases and 2 bases, there was a span of 7 bases. The CDR3 is made up of 15 amino acids. In DNA form, the CDR3 reads TGTGCCAGCAGTGAACAGACAGCCTATAATTCACCCCTCCACTTT. Amino acid sequence: CASSEQTAYNSPLHF.

The J gene is TRBJ2-1, the V gene TRBV15, with TRBD2 matching 9 bases. Germline V gene lookup returns CDR1 LNHNV and CDR2 YYDKDF (reference sequence). The trim removed 0 bases at V and 4 bases at J, leaving 7 bases unmatched. The CDR3 is made up of 17 amino acids. In nucleotides, the CDR3 is TGTGCCACCAGCAGAGATCTGGGGCGGGGGGGATACAATGAGCAGTTCTTC. Protein: CATSRDLGRGGYNEQFF.

J is TRBJ2-1 and V is TRBV5-1; the D gene could be TRBD1 or TRBD2 (5 bases each). The germline V gene has CDR1 SGHRS and CDR2 YFSETQ. V dropped 1 base and J dropped 7 bases, with 15 bases sitting between them. This CDR3 has 15 amino acids. The CDR3 region has the DNA TGCGCCAGCAGCTTGTGGAGTACTAGGGGAAATGAGCAGTTCTTC. Protein product: CASSLWSTRGNEQFF. The variable domain in full, with the rest retrieved from reference TRBV5-1 and TRBJ2-1, is KAGVTQTPRYLIKTRGQQVTLSCSPISGHRSVSWYQQTPGQGLQFLFEYFSETQRNKGNFPGRFSGRQFSNSRSEMNVSTLELGDSALYLCASSLWSTRGNEQFFGPGTRLTVL.

This clonotype showed up many times. The rearrangement links TRBV6-1 to TRBJ2-3, with 9 bases that match TRBD1. V lost 5 bases and J lost 2; bases outside the gene matches: 5. The germline V gene has CDR1 MNHNS and CDR2 SASEGT. The CDR3 extends over 15 amino acids. CDR3 nucleotides: TGTGCCAGCAGTCGAGACAGGGGGTCCACAGATACGCAGTATTTT. This encodes CASSRDRGSTDTQYF.

The chain recombines TRBV3-1 with TRBJ2-5; 7 bases line up with TRBD1. Germline CDR1 LGHDT, CDR2 YNNKEL (reference sequence). The junction had 13 bases not matched to a gene; V was cut back by 5 bases and J by 4 bases. The CDR3 extends over 16 amino acids. CDR3 DNA: TGTGCCAGCAGCAACCCCGAATGGACAGGTTTAGAGACCCAGTACTTC. This codes for CASSNPEWTGLETQYF.

The sample holds many counts of this clonotype. The chain has TRBV12-3 or TRBV12-4 and TRBJ2-3, with D unresolved. V lost 3 bases and J 0 bases, leaving 7 bases between the germline ends. This CDR3 has 14 amino acids. CDR3 region: CASSFGTSTDTQYF. CDR3 DNA: TGTGCCAGCAGTTTTGGAACAAGCACAGATACGCAGTATTTT.

The chain is built from TRBV20-1 and TRBJ2-7, with unresolved D. Germline lookup yields CDR1 DFQATT and CDR2 SNEGSKA (reference sequence). V lost 3 bases and J lost 0, with 12 bases in between. The CDR3 has 14 amino acids. The CDR3 DNA follows: TGCAGTGCTAGGAAACCAACGAGCTCCTACGAGCAGTACTTC. Translating gives CSARKPTSSYEQYF.

V is TRBV20-1 and J is TRBJ2-5, with TRBD2 as a possible D gene (6 bases). Germline CDR1 DFQATT, CDR2 SNEGSKA (reference sequence). The CDR3 spans 13 residues. V lost 5 bases and J 1 base, leaving 11 bases between the germline ends. The CDR3 reads CSARSGVQETQYF. Written as DNA, the CDR3 is TGCAGTGCTCGTTCGGGGGTCCAAGAGACCCAGTACTTC.

This clonotype was seen only a few times. The rearrangement uses TRBV5-6 and TRBJ1-1; D gene ambiguous. Germline V gives CDR1 SGHDT, CDR2 YYEEEE. The CDR3 covers 17 residues. V shed 0 bases and J shed 1 base, with 16 bases lying between them. The CDR3 here is CASSLEGSAGWNTEAFF. The CDR3 DNA sequence: TGTGCCAGCAGCTTGGAGGGCAGCGCCGGATGGAACACTGAAGCTTTCTTT.

This clonotype was seen repeatedly, ten times or more. The chain is built from TRBV5-6 and TRBJ2-7, with D unclear. The V gene lost 0 bases and the J gene lost 6 bases, with 10 bases spanning the gap. The CDR3 runs 13 residues. CDR1 is SGHDT, CDR2 YYEEEE, per germline. The CDR3, as DNA: TGTGCCAGCAGCTTGGTTGGCGGCGTCGAGCAGTACTTC. Translation gives CASSLVGGVEQYF.

The chain links TRBV2 to TRBJ2-2; TRBD2 aligns across 12 bases. CDR3 size: 19 residues. Germline V CDR1 and CDR2: SNHLY, FYNNEI. CDR3 protein: CTCSFMSSGRAGGTGELFF. In DNA form, the CDR3 reads TGTACCTGCAGTTTTATGTCTAGCGGGAGGGCCGGGGGAACCGGGGAGCTGTTTTTT.

The chain links TRBV5-6 to TRBJ1-2; D may be TRBD1 (5 bases). Germline V gives CDR1 SGHDT, CDR2 YYEEEE. V shed 5 bases and J shed 4 bases, with 12 bases lying between them. The CDR3 spans 13 residues. The CDR3 is CASRPGTIYGYTF. Here the CDR3 DNA reads TGTGCCAGCAGGCCCGGGACCATCTATGGCTACACCTTC.

This clonotype was recorded many times. The J gene is TRBJ2-1, the V gene TRBV7-9; 11 bases are a match to TRBD2. The V segment lost 3 bases and the J segment 7 bases; nucleotides outside the gene matches: 11. From germline, CDR1 is SEHNR and CDR2 FQNEAQ (reference sequence). This CDR3 is built from 17 residues. CDR3 nucleotides: TGTGCCAGCAGCTTCAGACTACTAGCGGGAGCTCTTAATGAGCAGTTCTTC. Translating it yields CASSFRLLAGALNEQFF.

This clonotype showed up just a few times. This chain links TRBV7-2 with TRBJ2-3; 8 bases map to TRBD2. CDR1 is SGHTA and CDR2 is FQGNSA in the germline V gene. The CDR3 runs to 18 residues. Unmatched junction bases numbered 13, after V lost 3 bases and J lost 2 bases. In nucleotides, the CDR3 is TGTGCCAGCAGCTTGCGACTAGCGCCTGCCCTTAACACAGATACGCAGTATTTT. Protein product: CASSLRLAPALNTDTQYF.